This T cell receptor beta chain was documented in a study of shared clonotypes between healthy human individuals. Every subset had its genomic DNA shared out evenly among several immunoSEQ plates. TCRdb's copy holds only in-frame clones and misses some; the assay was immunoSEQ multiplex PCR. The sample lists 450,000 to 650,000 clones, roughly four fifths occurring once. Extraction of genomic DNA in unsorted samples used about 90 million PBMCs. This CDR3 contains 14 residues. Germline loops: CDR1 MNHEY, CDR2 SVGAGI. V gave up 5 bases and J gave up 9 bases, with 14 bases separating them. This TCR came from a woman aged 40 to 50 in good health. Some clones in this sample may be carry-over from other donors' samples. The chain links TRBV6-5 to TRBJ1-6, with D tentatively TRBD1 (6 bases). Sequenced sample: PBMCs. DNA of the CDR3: TGTGCCAGCAGTGCAAACAGGGCGGGTTCACCCCTCCACTTT. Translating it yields CASSANRAGSPLHF.